Shown below are 14 T cell receptor beta chains from a single sample sequenced in a study of cytomegalovirus exposure and HLA in healthy donors. Profiling relied on immunoSEQ multiplex PCR, and the TCRdb table lists in-frame clones only, not all of them. This sample has more than 35,000 clones, with around 93% found just once. Sequencing input: PBMCs. These receptors all stem from a man younger than 30 in good health and CMV-seronegative.

This clone is a singleton in its sample. The V gene is TRBV7-9, the J gene TRBJ2-2; 10 bases map to TRBD2. This CDR3 is built from 17 residues. V lost 2 bases and J lost 6; bases outside the gene matches: 9. Germline CDR1 is SEHNR and CDR2 is FQNEAQ (reference sequence). The CDR3 region has the DNA TGTGCCAGCAGCTTATCTAGCGGGAGAACAAGTGCCGGGGAGCTGTTTTTT. Amino acid sequence: CASSLSSGRTSAGELFF.

This chain uses TRBV19 with TRBJ1-2, with 12 bases matching TRBD1. V lost 6 bases, J lost 8 bases, and 7 bases stayed unmatched. This CDR3 has 14 amino acids. The germline CDR1 and CDR2 sequences are LNHDA and SQIVND (reference sequence). The CDR3 reads CASSGGTGGEGYTF. CDR3 nucleotides: TGTGCCAGTAGCGGAGGGACAGGGGGCGAGGGCTACACCTTC. The variable domain in full, completed from reference TRBV19 and TRBJ1-2, reads DGGITQSPKYLFRKEGQNVTLSCEQNLNHDAMYWYRQDPGQGLRLIYYSQIVNDFQKGDIAEGYSVSREKKESFPLTVTSAQKNPTAFYLCASSGGTGGEGYTFGSGTRLTVV.

The V call is TRBV5-8, the J call TRBJ1-1; D is undetermined. The CDR3 has 14 residues. Trimming took 0 bases from V and 1 from J, leaving 7 bases between them. CDR1 and CDR2 (germline): SGHTS, YDEGEE. For the CDR3, the DNA is TGTGCCAGCAGCTTGGGGCGGAGGAACACTGAAGCTTTCTTT. Its protein product is CASSLGRRNTEAFF. The whole variable domain, remainder taken from reference TRBV5-8 and TRBJ1-1, is EAGVTQSPTHLIKTRGQQATLRCSPISGHTSVYWYQQALGLGLQFLLWYDEGEERNRGNFPPRFSGRQFPNYSSELNVNALELEDSALYLCASSLGRRNTEAFFGQGTRLTVV.

This chain uses TRBV19 with TRBJ1-5, with a tentative D call TRBD1 (5 bases). V shed 6 bases and J shed 7 bases, with 13 bases lying between them. CDR3 length: 13 residues. Germline CDR1 and CDR2: LNHDA and SQIVND (reference sequence). The CDR3 here is CASRQTGGQPQHF. DNA of the CDR3: TGTGCCAGTAGACAAACAGGAGGGCAGCCCCAGCATTTT.

V is TRBV5-1 and J is TRBJ2-3; possibly TRBD1 for D (6 bases). Germline CDR1 is SGHRS and CDR2 is YFSETQ. This CDR3 region has 13 residues. Trimming cost V 4 bases and J 6 bases, with 12 bases left between them. DNA for the CDR3: TGCGCCAGCAGCCAGGGGACGAGCGATACGCAGTATTTT. The encoded protein is CASSQGTSDTQYF.

The V gene is TRBV2, the J gene TRBJ2-1, with D perhaps matching TRBD2 (6 bases). Germline-derived CDR1 and CDR2 are SNHLY and FYNNEI. The CDR3 totals 13 residues. The ends were cut back, 8 bases at V and 5 bases at J, with 13 bases in the middle. CDR3 DNA sequence: TGTGCCAGCGGAAGGGACTTAGACAATGAGCAGTTCTTC. Protein: CASGRDLDNEQFF.

The rearrangement uses TRBV30 and TRBJ2-1; TRBD2 might be the D (6 bases). The germline V gene encodes CDR1 GTSNPN and CDR2 SVGIG (reference sequence). The CDR3 runs to 15 residues. V lost 2 bases and J 0 bases, leaving 11 bases between the germline ends. DNA of the CDR3: TGTGCCTGGAGTTGGGGGACTGGCTCCTACAATGAGCAGTTCTTC. Translating gives CAWSWGTGSYNEQFF.

The chain joins TRBV4-2 to TRBJ2-2; TRBD2 matches 7 bases. Germline assignment: CDR1 LGHNA and CDR2 YNFKEQ. The CDR3 consists of 17 residues. After removal of 0 bases from V and 1 base from J, the junction contained 5 bases not matched to a gene. This CDR3 is CASSQDRGGGNTGELFF. The CDR3 region has the DNA TGTGCCAGCAGCCAAGATCGCGGCGGGGGGAACACCGGGGAGCTGTTTTTT.

The chain uses TRBV29-1 and TRBJ2-7, with 12 bases that match TRBD2. The junction had 1 base not matched to a gene; V was cut back by 0 bases and J by 1 base. This CDR3 is 15 amino acids long. Looked up from germline, CDR1 is SQVTM and CDR2 is ANQGSEA. The CDR3 is CSVEETSGGSYEQYF. CDR3 coding DNA: TGCAGCGTTGAAGAGACTAGCGGGGGATCCTACGAGCAGTACTTC.

The chain employs TRBV11-2 and TRBJ1-1, with TRBD1 identical over 8 bases. This CDR3 region has 18 residues. CDR1 SGHAT and CDR2 FQNNGV come from the germline V gene. Trimming cost V 1 base and J 3 bases; bases outside gene matches: 13. The CDR3 loop is CASSLVFQGSDRDTEAFF. CDR3 in DNA: TGTGCCAGCAGCTTAGTTTTTCAAGGGTCGGACAGGGACACTGAAGCTTTCTTT.

This clone was counted a few times. The chain carries TRBV11-2 and TRBJ2-3; D possibly corresponds to TRBD1 (6 bases). The germline gives CDR1 SGHAT, CDR2 FQNNGV. This CDR3 has 15 amino acids. The V end was cut by 2 bases, the J end by 3 bases, with 12 bases between. CDR3 in amino acids: CASSLRGSWTDTQYF. The DNA for the CDR3 is TGTGCCAGCAGCTTAAGGGGGAGTTGGACAGATACGCAGTATTTT.

This CDR3 is CASSREGVTEAFF. CDR3 coding DNA: TGTGCCAGCAGCAGGGAAGGGGTCACTGAAGCTTTCTTT. The chain is built from TRBV11-2 and TRBJ1-1, with D maybe TRBD1 (5 bases). The CDR3 is 13 amino acids. Germline-derived CDR1 and CDR2 are SGHAT and FQNNGV. V lost 5 bases, J lost 4 bases, and 11 bases lay in between.

The rearrangement joins TRBV15 to TRBJ2-5, with D possibly matching TRBD2 (5 bases). V was shortened by 4 bases and J by 2 bases, with 20 bases between the two germline ends. Germline V gene sequence: CDR1 LNHNV, CDR2 YYDKDF (reference sequence). The CDR3 has 17 amino acids. CDR3 DNA sequence: TGTGCCACCAGCACTTCCGGGGTAACGAGCCTTCAAGAGACCCAGTACTTC. Protein: CATSTSGVTSLQETQYF. The variable domain in full, completed from reference TRBV15 and TRBJ2-5, reads DAMVIQNPRYQVTQFGKPVTLSCSQTLNHNVMYWYQQKSSQAPKLLFHYYDKDFNNEADTPDNFQSRRPNTSFCFLDIRSPGLGDTAMYLCATSTSGVTSLQETQYFGPGTRLLVL.

The V and J genes are TRBV19 and TRBJ1-2; D possibly corresponds to TRBD1 (5 bases). Germline V CDR1 and CDR2: LNHDA, SQIVND (reference sequence). Between the trimmed V and J ends, which lost 2 bases and 8 bases, there was a span of 15 bases. The length of the CDR3 is 14 residues. CDR3 residues: CASSIQGGPVGYTF. The DNA of the CDR3 is TGTGCCAGTAGTATACAGGGAGGCCCTGTGGGCTACACCTTC.